This TCR beta chain is from a study of blood T cells in healthy people across ages. For the second PCR, which ran for about 6 to 11 cycles, a sample-barcoded 5' primer and a J-beta primer mix were used. TCRdb recomputed calls from the 5' RACE reads with MiXCR, one row per CDR3 protein. Here the sample spans some 940,000 distinct CDR3 sequences, about 28% being singletons. Trimming took off 7 bases at V and 3 bases at J, with 12 bases between the two ends. The CDR3 loop spans 13 amino acids. Germline loops: CDR1 MDHEN, CDR2 SYDVKM. This same sample was also taken into another study, of T cells of mothers and their children.

This TCR was recovered from a middle-aged woman in good health. The chain uses TRBV28 and TRBJ1-1; possibly TRBD1 for D (5 bases). The sample consisted of blood. CDR3 loop: CASNRGGDTEAFF. The DNA of the CDR3 is TGTGCCAGCAACCGCGGGGGGGACACTGAAGCTTTCTTT.